The 31 T cell receptor beta chains presented below share a single source sample, sequenced in a study of T-cell memory formation after mild COVID-19. One entry per CDR3 protein, called by TCRdb with MiXCR from the 5' RACE reads. The table includes roughly 110,000 distinct CDR3 sequences, 12% detected once. The sequencing sample was made of PBMCs or a T cell subset sorted from them (not recorded which). Receptors originate from an adult woman who had mild COVID-19 (a few samples of this study predate the infection). Cell type and time point are not known.

The table lists this clonotype with many counts. The chain carries TRBV5-1 and TRBJ2-7; D is undetermined. The CDR3 sequence is 13 residues long. Trimming took off 0 bases at V and 3 bases at J, with 7 bases between the two ends. The germline gives CDR1 SGHRS, CDR2 YFSETQ. The CDR3 DNA reads as TGCGCCAGCAGCTTGGAGGTTCACTACGAGCAGTACTTC. Translation gives CASSLEVHYEQYF. The variable domain in full, completed from reference TRBV5-1 and TRBJ2-7, reads KAGVTQTPRYLIKTRGQQVTLSCSPISGHRSVSWYQQTPGQGLQFLFEYFSETQRNKGNFPGRFSGRQFSNSRSEMNVSTLELGDSALYLCASSLEVHYEQYFGPGTRLTVT.

This clonotype was seen a handful of times. The gene calls are TRBV19 and TRBJ2-2; D may correspond to TRBD1 or TRBD2 (5 bases each). CDR3 length: 13 amino acids. Between the trimmed V and J ends, which lost 6 bases and 6 bases, there was a span of 11 bases. Germline values: CDR1 LNHDA, CDR2 SQIVND (reference sequence). As DNA, the CDR3 is TGTGCCAGTAGCCTAGGGACCCCCGGGGAGCTGTTTTTT. Translating it yields CASSLGTPGELFF.

The rearrangement links TRBV15 to TRBJ1-6; D unresolved. This CDR3 is 15 amino acids long. The germline V gene has CDR1 LNHNV and CDR2 YYDKDF (reference sequence). V dropped 1 base and J dropped 3 bases, with 7 bases sitting between them. CDR3 region: CATSRVLSYNSPLHF. Written as DNA, the CDR3 is TGTGCCACCAGCAGAGTCCTAAGCTATAATTCACCCCTCCACTTT.

The rearrangement joins TRBV13 to TRBJ2-7, with 7 bases identical to TRBD1. V shed 6 bases and J 3 bases; nucleotides not matched to a gene: 11. CDR1 is PRHDT and CDR2 is FYEKMQ in the germline V gene (reference sequence). This CDR3 region has 15 residues. Here the CDR3 DNA reads TGTGCCAGCAGTTTTTGGGGACAGAATCTCTACGAGCAGTACTTC. It yields the protein CASSFWGQNLYEQYF.

The chain has TRBV9 and TRBJ1-5, with TRBD1 matching over 7 bases. V gave up 3 bases and J gave up 1 base; unmatched junction bases: 4. The CDR3 consists of 15 residues. In germline, CDR1 is SGDLS, CDR2 YYNGEE. The CDR3 loop is CASSAGQASNQPQHF. The CDR3 DNA sequence: TGTGCCAGCAGCGCTGGACAGGCCAGCAATCAGCCCCAGCATTTT.

This clonotype was seen only a few times. The J gene is TRBJ1-2, the V gene TRBV7-2; possible D gene TRBD1, 6 bases. V was trimmed by 1 base and J by 2 bases, leaving 17 bases between them. Per germline, CDR1 SGHTA and CDR2 FQGNSA. The CDR3 length is 17 residues. The CDR3 DNA reads TGTGCCAGCAGCTTAGGGGACCGGGACACCCAAAACTATGGCTACACCTTC. Translated: CASSLGDRDTQNYGYTF.

This clonotype was counted between two and nine times. The chain links TRBV29-1 to TRBJ2-1; no clear D gene. This CDR3 has 12 amino acids. V was shortened by 5 bases and J by 6 bases, with 11 bases between the two germline ends. CDR1 is SQVTM and CDR2 is ANQGSEA in the germline V gene. CDR3 sequence: CSVPDITNEQFF. The CDR3 DNA is TGCAGCGTTCCGGATATTACCAATGAGCAGTTCTTC.

This clonotype was detected a few times. The rearrangement links TRBV7-2 to TRBJ2-7; D call uncertain. V lost 2 bases to trimming and J lost 0 bases, with 11 bases between them. CDR3 length: 15 residues. Per germline, CDR1 SGHTA and CDR2 FQGNSA. The CDR3 bases are TGTGCCAGCAGCTTACCCGCTCCCTCCTCCTACGAGCAGTACTTC. Residues: CASSLPAPSSYEQYF.

In its sample, this clonotype was seen a few times. The V and J genes are TRBV20-1 and TRBJ1-4; weak D call: TRBD1 (5 bases). The CDR3 contains 16 residues. CDR1 and CDR2 from the germline V gene are DFQATT and SNEGSKA (reference sequence). Trimming removed 4 bases at V and 0 bases at J, with 15 bases between. CDR3 in amino acids: CSATEGVGATNEKLFF. The DNA for the CDR3 is TGCAGTGCTACTGAAGGGGTCGGAGCAACTAATGAAAAACTGTTTTTT.

The J gene is TRBJ2-2, the V gene TRBV24-1; no clear D. Germline V gene lookup returns CDR1 KGHDR and CDR2 SFDVKD. This CDR3 region has 13 residues. The V end lost 1 base, the J end lost 3 bases, and 2 bases lay between the germline ends. The CDR3: CATSDLDTGELFF. The CDR3 DNA follows: TGTGCCACCAGTGATTTAGACACCGGGGAGCTGTTTTTT.

As regards this clonotype: Given a much more abundant clone one base away, this may be a read error. The rearrangement joins TRBV6-5 to TRBJ2-4; 9 bases align to TRBD1. The CDR3 is 15 residues long. CDR1 and CDR2 from the germline V gene are MNHEY and SVGAGI. For the CDR3, the DNA is TGTGACAGCAGTTACTCGAGGACAGGGGTAAACATTCAGTACTTC. Its translation is CDSSYSRTGVNIQYF.

The chain has TRBV6-6 and TRBJ2-5; the match to TRBD1 covers 9 bases. The V gene end was trimmed by 5 bases and the J gene end by 5 bases; junction bases not matched to a gene: 6. This CDR3 comprises 14 residues. CDR1 is MNHNY and CDR2 is SVGAGI in the germline V gene (reference sequence). CDR3 bases: TGTGCCAGCAGTCATGGGGACAGGGTTGAGACCCAGTACTTC. Translated: CASSHGDRVETQYF.

This clonotype occurred a few times. This chain joins TRBV5-5 and TRBJ2-1; D is unresolved. Germline V gene data show CDR1 as SGHKS and CDR2 as YYEKEE (reference sequence). The CDR3 totals 12 residues. V dropped 2 bases and J dropped 14 bases, with 14 bases sitting between them. The DNA of the CDR3 is TGTGCCAGCAGCTTTAGCCTGACTGGGGAGTTCTTC. This codes for CASSFSLTGEFF. Looking up the rest from reference TRBV5-5 and TRBJ2-1 gives the full variable domain: DAGVTQSPTHLIKTRGQQVTLRCSPISGHKSVSWYQQVLGQGPQFIFQYYEKEERGRGNFPDRFSARQFPNYSSELNVNALLLGDSALYLCASSFSLTGEFFGPGTRLTVL.

The sample holds a few counts of this clonotype. The chain joins TRBV12-3 or TRBV12-4 to TRBJ2-3; possible D gene TRBD2, 6 bases. Trimming removed 3 bases at V and 1 base at J, with 14 bases between. CDR3 size: 16 residues. CDR3 sequence (DNA): TGTGCCAGCAGTTTTAGGAGGGGCCCGGGCACAGATACGCAGTATTTT. Its protein is CASSFRRGPGTDTQYF.

This CDR3 is CASSFSPGQNTDTQYF. The CDR3 nucleotides read TGCGCCAGCAGCTTTTCTCCGGGACAGAACACAGATACGCAGTATTTT. The chain carries TRBV5-1 and TRBJ2-3, with TRBD1 matching over 7 bases. V dropped 2 bases and J dropped 2; count of bases not matched to a gene: 8. The CDR3 has 16 amino acids. CDR1 and CDR2 (germline): SGHRS, YFSETQ.

This chain links TRBV4-1 with TRBJ2-7; D not certain. V lost 0 bases to trimming and J lost 6 bases, with 9 bases between them. The CDR3 has 13 amino acids. Germline CDR1 is MGHRA and CDR2 is YSYEKL. CDR3 DNA: TGCGCCAGCAGCCAAGATTGGAGCCCCGAGCAGTACTTC. Protein: CASSQDWSPEQYF.

The rearrangement joins TRBV5-1 to TRBJ1-6, with D unresolved. V shed 0 bases and J shed 0 bases, with 10 bases lying between them. This CDR3 region has 17 residues. CDR1 and CDR2 from the germline V gene are SGHRS and YFSETQ. CDR3 in amino acids: CASSLEGLSSYNSPLHF. In DNA form, the CDR3 reads TGCGCCAGCAGCTTGGAAGGGCTCAGCTCCTATAATTCACCCCTCCACTTT.

In nucleotides, the CDR3 is TGTGCCAGCAGTCTGGCGCCGCAGGGATACGAGCAGTACTTC. It encodes CASSLAPQGYEQYF. The rearrangement uses TRBV5-5 and TRBJ2-7; D possibly corresponds to TRBD1 (5 bases). The CDR3 is 14 residues long. The V and J ends lost 5 bases and 4 bases respectively, with 16 bases between them. Per germline, CDR1 SGHKS and CDR2 YYEKEE (reference sequence).

This clonotype was counted many times. The chain is built from TRBV10-2 and TRBJ2-1; unclear D gene. CDR3 length equals 14 residues. V was cut by 4 bases and J by 4 bases, with 11 bases left in between. Germline V gene sequence: CDR1 WSHSY, CDR2 SAAADI. The CDR3, as DNA: TGCGCCAGCAGTGTGTCTCAAGAATACAATGAGCAGTTCTTC. Translating gives CASSVSQEYNEQFF.

The chain uses TRBV7-8 and TRBJ2-1, with no clear D. The CDR3 extends over 13 amino acids. Germline assignment: CDR1 SGHVS and CDR2 FQNEAQ. Trimming cost V 5 bases and J 7 bases, with 12 bases left between them. CDR3 bases: TGTGCCAGCAGCACGGCCGACGGTAATGAGCAGTTCTTC. This translates into CASSTADGNEQFF.

This clonotype was observed many times. This chain connects TRBV12-3 or TRBV12-4 to TRBJ2-5, with TRBD1 identical over 11 bases. The CDR3 contains 14 residues. Unmatched junction bases numbered 4, after V lost 8 bases and J lost 2 bases. The CDR3 bases are TGTGCCAGCGGCTGGGACAGGGGGCAAGAGACCCAGTACTTC. Protein product: CASGWDRGQETQYF.

There are many counts of this clonotype. The chain employs TRBV30 and TRBJ2-3; tentative D call: TRBD2 (5 bases). The CDR3 contains 13 residues. In germline, CDR1 is GTSNPN, CDR2 SVGIG (reference sequence). V lost 0 bases, J lost 4 bases, and 8 bases lay in between. CDR3 region: CAWSVLGPDTQYF. The DNA for the CDR3 is TGTGCCTGGAGTGTACTAGGTCCAGATACGCAGTATTTT.

CDR3 nucleotide sequence: TGTGCCAGTAGTATTACCTCTGGGACGAACACTGAAGCTTTCTTT. Protein sequence: CASSITSGTNTEAFF. The genes are TRBV19 and TRBJ1-1; the D gene is possibly TRBD1 (5 bases). The V gene lost 3 bases and the J gene lost 1 base, with 12 bases spanning the gap. Per germline, CDR1 LNHDA and CDR2 SQIVND (reference sequence). There are 15 residues in the CDR3. Variable domain in full (rest from reference TRBV19 and TRBJ1-1): DGGITQSPKYLFRKEGQNVTLSCEQNLNHDAMYWYRQDPGQGLRLIYYSQIVNDFQKGDIAEGYSVSREKKESFPLTVTSAQKNPTAFYLCASSITSGTNTEAFFGQGTRLTVV.

This clonotype was counted at least ten times. The chain is built from TRBV4-2 and TRBJ2-3, with TRBD2 matching over 10 bases. V was clipped by 9 bases and J by 2 bases; unmatched bases: 5. The CDR3 consists of 14 residues. Germline V CDR1 and CDR2: LGHNA, YNFKEQ. The CDR3, as DNA: TGTGCCAGTTACAGCGGGGGGGTCACAGATACGCAGTATTTT. Translating gives CASYSGGVTDTQYF.

This clonotype was found a few times. The chain is built from TRBV12-3 or TRBV12-4 and TRBJ1-3, with D tentatively TRBD1 (5 bases). Trimming left V 6 bases short and J 0 bases short, with 12 bases between. The CDR3 covers 15 residues. CDR3 nucleotide sequence: TGTGCCAGCAGGGTTGACGGGACCTCTGGAAACACCATATATTTT. Encoded protein: CASRVDGTSGNTIYF.

The chain recombines TRBV7-9 with TRBJ2-3; 7 nucleotides match TRBD1. CDR3 length equals 15 residues. V dropped 0 bases and J dropped 3; count of bases not matched to a gene: 3. Germline V CDR1 and CDR2: SEHNR, FQNEAQ (reference sequence). CDR3 in amino acids: CASSLAGGETDTQYF. The CDR3 DNA reads as TGTGCCAGCAGCTTAGCAGGGGGCGAGACAGATACGCAGTATTTT. Drawing the rest from reference TRBV7-9 and TRBJ2-3, the complete variable domain is DTGVSQNPRHKITKRGQNVTFRCDPISEHNRLYWYRQTLGQGPEFLTYFQNEAQLEKSRLLSDRFSAERPKGSFSTLEIQRTEQGDSAMYLCASSLAGGETDTQYFGPGTRLTVL.

The CDR3 coding sequence is TGTGCCAGCAGCTGGGAGGACCCCCCCGCCGGGGAGCTGTTTTTT. It is translated as CASSWEDPPAGELFF. The chain links TRBV4-2 to TRBJ2-2, with D perhaps TRBD2 (6 bases). Trimming stripped 5 bases from V and 6 bases from J, with 16 bases between. The germline V gene has CDR1 LGHNA and CDR2 YNFKEQ. The CDR3 totals 15 residues.

This clonotype was observed a few times. V gene TRBV11-2 combines with J gene TRBJ2-7; D might be TRBD2 (6 bases). The CDR3 contains 14 residues. Germline CDR1 SGHAT, CDR2 FQNNGV. Trimming left V 0 bases short and J 2 bases short, with 8 bases between. The CDR3 coding sequence is TGTGCCAGCAGCTTAGAGGAGGGGCCCTACGAGCAGTACTTC. As protein: CASSLEEGPYEQYF. Filled out from reference TRBV11-2 and TRBJ2-7, the complete variable domain reads EAGVAQSPRYKIIEKRQSVAFWCNPISGHATLYWYQQILGQGPKLLIQFQNNGVVDDSQLPKDRFSAERLKGVDSTLKIQPAKLEDSAVYLCASSLEEGPYEQYFGPGTRLTVT.

This clonotype was seen a few times. The genes are TRBV7-6 and TRBJ1-2, with a possible D match to TRBD1 (6 bases). Germline V lookup: CDR1 SGHVS, CDR2 FNYEAQ. Trimming stripped 5 bases from V and 0 bases from J, with 13 bases between. The CDR3 covers 15 residues. In DNA form, the CDR3 reads TGTGCCAGCAGCCCAACGGACAGAGCTAACTATGGCTACACCTTC. Translated: CASSPTDRANYGYTF.

This chain joins TRBV7-9 and TRBJ2-1, with 7 bases aligning to TRBD1. Germline V gene sequence: CDR1 SEHNR, CDR2 FQNEAQ (reference sequence). V lost 1 base, J lost 10 bases, and 10 bases stayed unmatched. This CDR3 spans 15 amino acids. The chain's CDR3 is CASSLDRGHQGEQFF. CDR3 DNA sequence: TGTGCCAGCAGCTTAGACAGGGGACACCAAGGGGAGCAGTTCTTC.

This chain uses TRBV7-6 with TRBJ2-6; D uncertain. Germline V CDR1 and CDR2: SGHVS, FNYEAQ. This CDR3 contains 16 residues. V lost 2 bases to trimming and J lost 0 bases, with 8 bases between them. CDR3 loop: CASSLPDTSGANVLTF. DNA for the CDR3: TGTGCCAGCAGCTTACCCGACACCTCTGGGGCCAACGTCCTGACTTTC. Supplemented by reference TRBV7-6 and TRBJ2-6, the full variable domain reads GAGVSQSPRYKVTKRGQDVALRCDPISGHVSLYWYRQALGQGPEFLTYFNYEAQQDKSGLPNDRFSAERPEGSISTLTIQRTEQRDSAMYRCASSLPDTSGANVLTFGAGSRLTVL.